This TCR beta chain was found in a study of T cells after posttransplantation cyclophosphamide. The germline V and J ends were trimmed by 5 bases and 4 bases, with 19 bases remaining between them. The CDR3 length is 15 residues. From germline, CDR1 is SGDLS and CDR2 YYNGEE. In this sample, this clone turned up a few times. The sample contains more than one DNA sequence encoding this CDR3. Profiled with immunoSEQ multiplex PCR; TCRdb holds only in-frame clones, not every one. The sample yields roughly 15,000 clones, without any singletons. A marrow graft followed busulfan-fludarabine conditioning, with cyclophosphamide on days +3 and +4.

The V and J genes are TRBV9 and TRBJ2-7; D is unresolved. The material was PBMCs, obtained around 1,100 days after allogeneic stem cell transplant with posttransplant cyclophosphamide. The receptor's source is a female patient in her forties who received an allogeneic stem cell transplant from a related donor, was CMV-positive, and had no GVHD. The graft donor may be the source of some T cells. The CDR3 here is CASSIKQKTAYEQYF. The CDR3, as DNA: TGTGCCAGCAGTATCAAACAGAAGACGGCATACGAGCAGTACTTC.